This T cell receptor beta chain was sequenced during a study of siplizumab effects on memory and regulatory T cells. The V gene lost 7 bases and the J gene lost 6 bases, with 10 bases spanning the gap. CDR1 and CDR2 (germline): SNHLY, FYNNEI. This CDR3 spans 11 amino acids. The table came from immunoSEQ multiplex PCR; TCRdb's copy has only in-frame clones and leaves some out. The data show some 100,000 clones, with 91% seen just once and just over 2.5% held by the top ten. The sequencing input was CD4+ T cells sorted from blood. This chain connects TRBV2 to TRBJ2-7; D unresolved. The TCR was taken from a human donor in good health. Some clones in this sample may be carry-over from other donors' samples. CDR3: CASKSGVEQYF. The CDR3 region has the DNA TGTGCCAGCAAATCAGGTGTCGAGCAGTACTTC.